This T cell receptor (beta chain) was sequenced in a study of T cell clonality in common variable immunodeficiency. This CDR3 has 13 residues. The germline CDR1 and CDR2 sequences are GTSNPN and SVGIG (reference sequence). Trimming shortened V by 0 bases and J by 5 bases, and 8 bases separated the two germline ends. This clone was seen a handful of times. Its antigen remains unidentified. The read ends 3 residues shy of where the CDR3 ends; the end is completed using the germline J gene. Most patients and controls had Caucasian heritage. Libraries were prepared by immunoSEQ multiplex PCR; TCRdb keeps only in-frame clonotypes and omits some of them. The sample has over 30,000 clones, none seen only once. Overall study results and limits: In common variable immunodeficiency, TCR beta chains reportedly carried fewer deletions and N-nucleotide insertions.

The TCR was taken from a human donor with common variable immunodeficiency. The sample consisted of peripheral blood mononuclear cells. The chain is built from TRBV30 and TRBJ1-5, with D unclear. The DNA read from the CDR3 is TGTGCCTGGAGTGTATACTCTGATCAGCCC. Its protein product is CAWSVYSDQP. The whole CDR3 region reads CAWSVYSDQPQHF.